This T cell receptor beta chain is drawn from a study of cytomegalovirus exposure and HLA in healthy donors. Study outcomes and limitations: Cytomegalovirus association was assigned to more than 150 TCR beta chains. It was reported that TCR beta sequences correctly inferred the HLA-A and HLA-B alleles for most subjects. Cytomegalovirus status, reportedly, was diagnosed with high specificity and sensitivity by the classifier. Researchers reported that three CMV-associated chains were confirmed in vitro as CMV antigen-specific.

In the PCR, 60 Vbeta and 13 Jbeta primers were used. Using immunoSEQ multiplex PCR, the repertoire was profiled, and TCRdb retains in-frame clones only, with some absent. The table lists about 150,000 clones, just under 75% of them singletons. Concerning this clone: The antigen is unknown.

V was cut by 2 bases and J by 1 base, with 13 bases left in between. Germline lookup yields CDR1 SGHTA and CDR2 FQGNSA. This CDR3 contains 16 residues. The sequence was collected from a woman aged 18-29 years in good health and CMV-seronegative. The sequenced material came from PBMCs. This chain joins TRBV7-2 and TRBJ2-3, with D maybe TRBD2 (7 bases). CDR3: CASSLRGGAGTDTQYF. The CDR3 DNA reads TGTGCCAGCAGCTTAAGGGGGGGGGCGGGCACAGATACGCAGTATTTT.